A selection of T cell receptor beta chains follows, all from one sample in a study of cytomegalovirus exposure and HLA in healthy donors. Produced via immunoSEQ multiplex PCR; TCRdb's table is partial and in-frame only. The repertoire holds more than 95,000 clones, with approximately 80% as singletons. Sample: PBMCs. These receptors originate from a middle-aged woman in good health and CMV-seronegative. Each CDR3 is given with its conserved first and last residue. The order of the fields is V gene, J gene, D gene, clone size, CDR3 DNA, CDR3 protein. A D gene is named only where the DNA matches it firmly. Only part of the rows carry a size: once, few, many, or a class if the clone is expanded.

v_call: TRBV28
j_call: TRBJ2-3
d_call: TRBD2
clone_size: NA
cdr3_nt: TGTGCCAGCATTGATTCGGGGGGTACGCAGTATTTT
cdr3_aa: CASIDSGGTQYF

v_call: TRBV29-1
j_call: TRBJ1-4
d_call: NA
clone_size: NA
cdr3_nt: TGCAGCGTTGCCGGGACTGGGGCCGTTGAACTGTTTTTT
cdr3_aa: CSVAGTGAVELFF

v_call: TRBV4-2
j_call: TRBJ2-1
d_call: NA
clone_size: NA
cdr3_nt: TGTGCCAGCAGCCAAGAAGGCGGGGCAGGGGGCAATGAGCAGTTCTTC
cdr3_aa: CASSQEGGAGGNEQFF

v_call: TRBV14
j_call: TRBJ1-4
d_call: NA
clone_size: NA
cdr3_nt: TGTGCCAGCAGCCAAGCTAACAGGAATGAAAAACTGTTTTTT
cdr3_aa: CASSQANRNEKLFF

v_call: TRBV10-3
j_call: TRBJ1-6
d_call: TRBD1
clone_size: NA
cdr3_nt: TGTGCCATCAGTCCCCAGACAGGGGGCGGTTCACCCCTCCACTTT
cdr3_aa: CAISPQTGGGSPLHF

v_call: TRBV4-3
j_call: TRBJ2-7
d_call: NA
clone_size: once
cdr3_nt: TGCGCCAGCAGCCAGGAGACCCCCCCCTCCTACGAGCAGTACTTC
cdr3_aa: CASSQETPPSYEQYF

v_call: TRBV19
j_call: TRBJ2-4
d_call: NA
clone_size: once
cdr3_nt: TGTGCCAGTAGTATTTTAAGCTACGGCATTCAGTACTTC
cdr3_aa: CASSILSYGIQYF

v_call: TRBV19
j_call: TRBJ1-2
d_call: NA
clone_size: few
cdr3_nt: TGTGCCAGTAGTGACAGAAACTATGGCTACACCTTC
cdr3_aa: CASSDRNYGYTF

v_call: TRBV5-1
j_call: TRBJ2-2
d_call: TRBD2
clone_size: NA
cdr3_nt: TGCGCCAGCAGCCTGGATATTTGGGGGGGCACCGGGGAGCTGTTTTTT
cdr3_aa: CASSLDIWGGTGELFF

v_call: TRBV7-2
j_call: TRBJ2-6
d_call: NA
clone_size: few
cdr3_nt: TGTGCCAGCAGCCCCCTCTCTGGGGCCAACGTCCTGACTTTC
cdr3_aa: CASSPLSGANVLTF

v_call: TRBV6-6
j_call: TRBJ2-5
d_call: NA
clone_size: NA
cdr3_nt: TGTGCCAGCAGTACCCCGGGACTCCAAGAGACCCAGTACTTC
cdr3_aa: CASSTPGLQETQYF

v_call: TRBV5-1
j_call: TRBJ2-2
d_call: NA
clone_size: once
cdr3_nt: TGCGCCAGCAGCTTACAGGGGACTTTTACCGGGGAGCTGTTTTTT
cdr3_aa: CASSLQGTFTGELFF

v_call: TRBV10-3
j_call: TRBJ1-2
d_call: NA
clone_size: once
cdr3_nt: TGTGCCATCACCGTAGATCCAGGGGTGGGCTATGGCTACACCTTC
cdr3_aa: CAITVDPGVGYGYTF

v_call: TRBV11-2
j_call: TRBJ1-1
d_call: TRBD1
clone_size: NA
cdr3_nt: TGTGCCAGCAGCCTGAGGACAGGGCGAGCTTTCTTT
cdr3_aa: CASSLRTGRAFF

v_call: TRBV28
j_call: TRBJ2-1
d_call: TRBD2
clone_size: NA
cdr3_nt: TGTGCCAGCACCGCCCGGTGGCTAGCGGGGACCGATATCTACAATGAGCAGTTCTTC
cdr3_aa: CASTARWLAGTDIYNEQFF

v_call: TRBV7-2
j_call: TRBJ1-3
d_call: NA
clone_size: NA
cdr3_nt: TGTGCCAGCAGCTTACTCCAGGTCTCCTCTGGAAACACCATATATTTT
cdr3_aa: CASSLLQVSSGNTIYF

v_call: TRBV6-5
j_call: TRBJ1-5
d_call: TRBD1
clone_size: once
cdr3_nt: TGTGCCAGCAGTTCAGGGGGAGGACAGCCCCAGCATTTT
cdr3_aa: CASSSGGGQPQHF

v_call: TRBV28
j_call: TRBJ2-3
d_call: TRBD1
clone_size: NA
cdr3_nt: TGTGCCAGCAGACATCGCTCCCGGGACAGGGTGGCAGATACGCAGTATTTT
cdr3_aa: CASRHRSRDRVADTQYF

v_call: TRBV6-5
j_call: TRBJ1-5
d_call: NA
clone_size: NA
cdr3_nt: TGTGCCAGCAGTTATACCACAAATCAGCCCCAGCATTTT
cdr3_aa: CASSYTTNQPQHF

v_call: TRBV5-4
j_call: TRBJ2-5
d_call: TRBD2
clone_size: NA
cdr3_nt: TGTGCCAGCAGCAAGGGACTAGCGGGAACGAAAGAGACCCAGTACTTC
cdr3_aa: CASSKGLAGTKETQYF

v_call: TRBV18
j_call: TRBJ1-1
d_call: TRBD1
clone_size: NA
cdr3_nt: TGTGCCAGCACGGGACAGCCTATGAACACTGAAGCTTTCTTT
cdr3_aa: CASTGQPMNTEAFF

v_call: TRBV27
j_call: TRBJ1-2
d_call: TRBD1
clone_size: NA
cdr3_nt: TGTGCCAGCAGTTTCTCAGGGACAGGTAGTCGATTCTATGGCTACACCTTC
cdr3_aa: CASSFSGTGSRFYGYTF

v_call: TRBV6-1
j_call: TRBJ2-7
d_call: NA
clone_size: NA
cdr3_nt: TGTGCCAGCATGCCCACGCCGGGGGAGCAGTACTTC
cdr3_aa: CASMPTPGEQYF

v_call: TRBV11-2
j_call: TRBJ2-7
d_call: TRBD2
clone_size: few
cdr3_nt: TGTGCCAGCGGCAACCGTGGACTAGCAGATTACGAGCAGTACTTC
cdr3_aa: CASGNRGLADYEQYF

v_call: TRBV28
j_call: TRBJ2-1
d_call: TRBD2
clone_size: once
cdr3_nt: TGTGCCAGCAGACCAATGACTAGCTCGTTGTTCAATGAGCAGTTCTTC
cdr3_aa: CASRPMTSSLFNEQFF

v_call: TRBV2
j_call: TRBJ2-5
d_call: NA
clone_size: NA
cdr3_nt: TGTGCCAGCAATGTGGACAGCAGTCAAGAGACCCAGTACTTC
cdr3_aa: CASNVDSSQETQYF

v_call: TRBV7-9
j_call: TRBJ2-7
d_call: NA
clone_size: NA
cdr3_nt: TGTTCCAGCAGCTTAAGAGCGGGACACTACGAGCAGTACTTC
cdr3_aa: CSSSLRAGHYEQYF

v_call: TRBV19
j_call: TRBJ2-1
d_call: TRBD2
clone_size: NA
cdr3_nt: TGTGCCAGTAGTATAGGGACTAGCGGCACGCAGTTCTTC
cdr3_aa: CASSIGTSGTQFF

v_call: TRBV29-1
j_call: TRBJ2-5
d_call: NA
clone_size: NA
cdr3_nt: TGCAGCGTTTCGGACTGGGGAGAGACCCAGTACTTC
cdr3_aa: CSVSDWGETQYF

v_call: TRBV6-5
j_call: TRBJ1-2
d_call: TRBD1
clone_size: NA
cdr3_nt: TGTGCCAGCAGTCCTACCCAGACAGGGTTCGGCTACACCTTC
cdr3_aa: CASSPTQTGFGYTF